The source of this T cell receptor beta chain is a study of cytomegalovirus exposure and HLA in healthy donors. Broader study findings: Prior analysis indicated that the majority of TCR beta V segments exhibited productivity approximately 90% or approximately 30% of the time.

The PCR contained 60 Vbeta and 13 Jbeta primers. The method was immunoSEQ multiplex PCR; TCRdb's version includes in-frame clones alone and lacks a portion of them. This sample's table has approximately 170,000 clones. Between the trimmed V and J ends, which lost 3 bases and 5 bases, there was a span of 17 bases. CDR1 and CDR2 from the germline V gene are SGDLS and YYNGEE. This CDR3 region has 15 residues. A word on this clone: Its antigen remains unknown.

The sequenced sample was PBMCs. This receptor was taken from a woman aged 18-30 years in good health and CMV-seropositive. The chain is built from TRBV9 and TRBJ2-5; tentatively, D is TRBD2 (6 bases). In DNA form, the CDR3 reads TGTGCCAGCAGCGGAGGGGACTCCGGGTGGGAGACCCAGTACTTC. It translates to CASSGGDSGWETQYF.